Listed here are 22 T cell receptor beta chains from one sample, sequenced in a study of shared clonotypes between healthy human individuals. TCRdb keeps only in-frame clones here, not all; method: immunoSEQ multiplex PCR. This table has about 2 million clones, 90% to 95% appearing once. Source material: naive CD4+ T cells sorted from blood. This sample's subset: CD45RA+ positively selected. These TCRs come from a man between 18 and 29 years old in good health.

The J gene is TRBJ2-5, the V gene TRBV21-1. TRBV21-1 is assigned pseudogene status. The CDR3 sequence is 12 residues long. The CDR3 loop is CASSQPQETQYF. The CDR3 coding sequence is TGTGCCAGCAGCCAGCCTCAAGAGACCCAGTACTTC.

The chain is built from TRBV18 and TRBJ1-1; TRBD1 is a possible D gene (5 bases). The CDR3 totals 14 residues. Germline assignment: CDR1 KGHSH and CDR2 LQKENI. V gave up 4 bases and J gave up 1 base, with 10 bases separating them. The chain's CDR3 is CASSLRQTNTEAFF. CDR3 sequence (DNA): TGTGCCAGCTCACTACGACAGACGAACACTGAAGCTTTCTTT.

The V and J genes are TRBV4-1 and TRBJ2-2; TRBD2 aligns across 8 bases. The V gene's germline CDR1 is MGHRA and CDR2 YSYEKL. The J segment lost 6 bases and the V segment lost 0 bases, leaving 9 bases of the junction unmatched. The CDR3 is made up of 17 amino acids. CDR3: CASSQDVPGGPSGELFF. The CDR3 coding sequence is TGCGCCAGCAGCCAAGACGTCCCGGGAGGGCCCTCCGGGGAGCTGTTTTTT.

The chain has TRBV2 and TRBJ1-4; D is undetermined. V gave up 7 bases and J gave up 8 bases, with 8 bases separating them. Germline V gene sequence: CDR1 SNHLY, CDR2 FYNNEI. This CDR3 is built from 11 residues. CDR3 DNA: TGTGCCAGCACGACCTTCGAAAAACTGTTTTTT. This translates into CASTTFEKLFF.

The chain uses TRBV29-1 and TRBJ2-7, with a weak D call TRBD1 (5 bases). With 5 bases removed from V and 2 bases from J, the gap between germline ends came to 10 bases. Germline-derived CDR1 and CDR2 are SQVTM and ANQGSEA. The CDR3 extends over 12 amino acids. The CDR3 DNA is TGCAGCGTTACCCGGACAACCTACGAGCAGTACTTC. This sequence encodes CSVTRTTYEQYF.

The chain links TRBV18 to TRBJ2-2; no clear D. Between the trimmed V and J ends, which lost 1 base and 3 bases, there was a span of 3 bases. CDR3 length equals 13 residues. Per the germline V gene, CDR1 is KGHSH and CDR2 is LQKENI. The CDR3 spells CASSPLYTGELFF. CDR3 nucleotide sequence: TGTGCCAGCTCACCACTCTACACCGGGGAGCTGTTTTTT.

The chain uses TRBV4-2 and TRBJ2-2; 7 nucleotides align to TRBD1. The V and J ends lost 2 bases and 4 bases, in that order; junction bases with no gene match: 4. The germline CDR1 and CDR2 sequences are LGHNA and YNFKEQ. The CDR3 runs to 15 residues. The CDR3 protein is CASSQRGPSTGELFF. The CDR3, as DNA: TGTGCCAGCAGCCAAAGGGGGCCGAGCACCGGGGAGCTGTTTTTT.

This clone was detected only once. The chain links TRBV7-8 to TRBJ1-1; no firm D call. V dropped 0 bases and J dropped 0 bases, with 11 bases sitting between them. There are 16 residues in the CDR3. Germline CDR1 is SGHVS and CDR2 is FQNEAQ. The CDR3 spells CASSLAMAALNTEAFF. The CDR3 nucleotides read TGTGCCAGCAGCTTAGCCATGGCAGCTTTGAACACTGAAGCTTTCTTT. The variable domain in full, completed from reference TRBV7-8 and TRBJ1-1, reads GAGVSQSPRYKVAKRGQDVALRCDPISGHVSLFWYQQALGQGPEFLTYFQNEAQLDKSGLPSDRFFAERPEGSVSTLKIQRTQQEDSAVYLCASSLAMAALNTEAFFGQGTRLTVV.

This clone showed up just once. This chain connects TRBV11-2 to TRBJ2-3, with unresolved D. Germline assignment: CDR1 SGHAT and CDR2 FQNNGV. CDR3 length: 15 amino acids. Trimming left V 1 base short and J 5 bases short, with 13 bases between. CDR3 sequence reads: CASSLGTSLGDTQYF. The CDR3 DNA reads TGTGCCAGCAGCTTAGGGACGAGTCTAGGAGATACGCAGTATTTT.

This clone was recorded once. The V gene is TRBV9, the J gene TRBJ1-2, with 7 nucleotides matching TRBD1. This CDR3 has 15 amino acids. The V gene's germline CDR1 is SGDLS and CDR2 YYNGEE. The V segment lost 0 bases and the J segment 3 bases; nucleotides outside the gene matches: 5. The CDR3 loop is CASSVGGGGDYGYTF. CDR3 nucleotides: TGTGCCAGCAGCGTAGGAGGGGGCGGTGACTATGGCTACACCTTC.

The chain is built from TRBV19 and TRBJ2-7; TRBD2 agrees at 7 bases. Trimming removed 5 bases from V and 0 bases from J; junction bases left unmatched: 10. Germline CDR1 is LNHDA and CDR2 is SQIVND (reference sequence). This CDR3 spans 16 amino acids. In DNA form, the CDR3 reads TGTGCCAGTAGTTCCCACGGAGAGCGGGGCTCCTACGAGCAGTACTTC. Encoded protein: CASSSHGERGSYEQYF.

The CDR3 region has the DNA TGTGCCAGCAGTGAAGTATTTGTCCCGGGACAGGGACGGGACTATGGCTACACCTTC. The encoded protein is CASSEVFVPGQGRDYGYTF. V gene TRBV6-1 combines with J gene TRBJ1-2; TRBD1 agrees at 9 bases. The CDR3 consists of 19 residues. V was pared by 1 base and J by 3 bases, with 15 bases of the junction left unmatched. CDR1 and CDR2 from the germline V gene are MNHNS and SASEGT.

V is TRBV6-5 and J is TRBJ1-1, with 7 bases lining up with TRBD1. The CDR3 contains 15 residues. The germline gives CDR1 MNHEY, CDR2 SVGAGI. With 4 bases clipped from V and 1 base from J, the junction kept 6 bases outside the gene matches. In DNA, the CDR3 is TGTGCCAGCAGTTCGACAGGGTTTGGGAACACTGAAGCTTTCTTT. Translated: CASSSTGFGNTEAFF.

The chain joins TRBV28 to TRBJ1-1; D uncertain. There are 14 residues in the CDR3. V lost 2 bases, J lost 5 bases, and 12 bases lay in between. The germline V gene has CDR1 MDHEN and CDR2 SYDVKM. DNA of the CDR3: TGTGCCAGCAGTTTAGAGGGTGGAAGGACTGAAGCTTTCTTT. Residues: CASSLEGGRTEAFF.

This chain uses TRBV5-8 with TRBJ1-2; possibly TRBD1 for D (6 bases). Per the germline V gene, CDR1 is SGHTS and CDR2 is YDEGEE. Trimming removed 5 bases at V and 8 bases at J, with 16 bases between. The CDR3 length is 13 residues. The CDR3 reads CASSRTVLEGYTF. CDR3 sequence (DNA): TGTGCCAGCAGTCGGACAGTGTTAGAGGGCTACACCTTC. The variable domain in full, completed from reference TRBV5-8 and TRBJ1-2, reads EAGVTQSPTHLIKTRGQQATLRCSPISGHTSVYWYQQALGLGLQFLLWYDEGEERNRGNFPPRFSGRQFPNYSSELNVNALELEDSALYLCASSRTVLEGYTFGSGTRLTVV.

V usage is TRBV10-3 and J usage is TRBJ1-1; TRBD1 matches 8 bases. CDR3 length: 12 residues. V trimming: 10 bases; J trimming: 2 bases; junction bases outside the gene matches: 3. Germline assignment: CDR1 ENHRY and CDR2 SYGVKD. The CDR3 reads CATGTGNTEAFF. Here the CDR3 DNA reads TGTGCCACCGGGACAGGTAACACTGAAGCTTTCTTT.

Only a few counts were recorded for this clone. Written as DNA, the CDR3 is TGCAGCGTCTCTAATCAGGGGGCCTCCTACGAGCAGTACTTC. It is translated as CSVSNQGASYEQYF. The chain carries TRBV29-1 and TRBJ2-7; 8 bases line up with TRBD1. This CDR3 comprises 14 residues. J was trimmed by 0 bases and V by 6 bases; bases with no gene match: 7. Germline assignment: CDR1 SQVTM and CDR2 ANQGSEA.

The gene calls are TRBV2 and TRBJ2-7; 10 positions match TRBD1. This CDR3 has 15 amino acids. The ends lost 4 bases at V and 2 bases at J; junction bases unmatched: 5. Germline CDR1 and CDR2: SNHLY and FYNNEI. CDR3 sequence: CASSGGTGVTYEQYF. The CDR3 DNA reads as TGTGCCAGCAGTGGGGGGACAGGGGTAACCTACGAGCAGTACTTC. Full variable domain (rest looked up from reference TRBV2 and TRBJ2-7): EPEVTQTPSHQVTQMGQEVILRCVPISNHLYFYWYRQILGQKVEFLVSFYNNEISEKSEIFDDQFSVERPDGSNFTLKIRSTKLEDSAMYFCASSGGTGVTYEQYFGPGTRLTVT.

In DNA, the CDR3 is TGCGCCAGCAGCCCGGACGATTCTAGCACAGATACGCAGTATTTT. This codes for CASSPDDSSTDTQYF. The chain uses TRBV5-1 and TRBJ2-3; no clear D. CDR3 length: 15 residues. V gave up 4 bases and J gave up 0 bases, with 12 bases separating them. The germline V gene encodes CDR1 SGHRS and CDR2 YFSETQ. Supplemented by reference TRBV5-1 and TRBJ2-3, the full variable domain reads KAGVTQTPRYLIKTRGQQVTLSCSPISGHRSVSWYQQTPGQGLQFLFEYFSETQRNKGNFPGRFSGRQFSNSRSEMNVSTLELGDSALYLCASSPDDSSTDTQYFGPGTRLTVL.

The J gene is TRBJ2-1, the V gene TRBV7-9; D call uncertain. This CDR3 comprises 12 residues. V was cut by 2 bases and J by 8 bases, with 7 bases left in between. The germline V gene has CDR1 SEHNR and CDR2 FQNEAQ (reference sequence). CDR3 residues: CASSLYGDEQFF. In DNA form, the CDR3 reads TGTGCCAGCAGCTTATATGGGGATGAGCAGTTCTTC.

The genes are TRBV5-1 and TRBJ2-1, with unresolved D. The germline V gene encodes CDR1 SGHRS and CDR2 YFSETQ. Trimming removed 0 bases from V and 7 bases from J, with 8 bases in between. The CDR3 consists of 13 residues. CDR3 bases: TGCGCCAGCAGCTTGGACCCCGATAATGAGCAGTTCTTC. Protein: CASSLDPDNEQFF. Filled out from reference TRBV5-1 and TRBJ2-1, the complete variable domain reads KAGVTQTPRYLIKTRGQQVTLSCSPISGHRSVSWYQQTPGQGLQFLFEYFSETQRNKGNFPGRFSGRQFSNSRSEMNVSTLELGDSALYLCASSLDPDNEQFFGPGTRLTVL.

This sequence joins TRBV19 and TRBJ2-7, with 7 bases lining up with TRBD1. There are 15 residues in the CDR3. CDR1 is LNHDA and CDR2 is SQIVND in the germline V gene (reference sequence). Losses at the gene ends were 2 bases for V and 3 bases for J; bases not matched to a gene: 7. DNA of the CDR3: TGTGCCAGTAGTATAAAAGGGGGACAGAACTACGAGCAGTACTTC. Translating it yields CASSIKGGQNYEQYF.